The clone carrying this T cell receptor beta chain is a singleton in its sample. Its antigen is as yet unknown. This record comes from a study of T cell repertoires in cytomegalovirus infection. Study observations and caveats: HLA-C-restricted, CMV-specific TCR beta clonotypes were dominant ex vivo.

TCRdb reprocessed the reads with MiXCR, giving one entry per CDR3 protein. The sample includes about 470,000 distinct CDR3 sequences, roughly 46% of them seen just once. The CDR3 is 12 residues long. From germline, CDR1 is KGHDR and CDR2 SFDVKD. V was trimmed by 9 bases and J by 2 bases, leaving 9 bases between them. The origin of this receptor is a human donor in good health (CMV status not recorded). Some clones in this sample may be carry-over from other donors' samples. The chain joins TRBV24-1 to TRBJ1-1, with D possibly TRBD1 on 5 matching bases. Sequencing used cultured PBMCs, obtained from culture after CMV antigen stimulation. The CDR3 DNA is TGTGCCACCCGGGGGGACAACACTGAAGCTTTCTTT. It is translated as CATRGDNTEAFF.